This T cell receptor beta chain was sequenced for a study of OX40 agonist ivuxolimab in advanced cancers. Trimming took 10 bases from V and 0 from J; bases not matched to a gene: 6. Germline CDR1 LNHDA, CDR2 SQIVND (reference sequence). The CDR3 spans 14 residues. Assay: immunoSEQ multiplex PCR; the TCRdb copy retains only in-frame clones and omits some. The table has roughly 110,000 clones, approximately 90% seen once. The sequencing here drew on CD4+ or CD8+ T cells sorted from blood, taken in a trial of the OX40 agonist ivuxolimab. The V gene is TRBV19, the J gene TRBJ2-1; 7 bases agree with TRBD1. This TCR came from an adult with an advanced solid tumor such as melanoma, head and neck, liver or kidney cancer. This CDR3 reads CAIKTGPSYNEQFF. CDR3 nucleotide sequence: TGTGCCATCAAGACAGGGCCCTCCTACAATGAGCAGTTCTTC.